These 22 T cell receptor beta chains came from one sample sequenced in a study of siplizumab effects on memory and regulatory T cells. Some clones are missing from TCRdb's copy, which holds only in-frame ones; the method was immunoSEQ multiplex PCR. The sample holds about 98,000 clones; roughly 92% are singletons and the top ten take approximately 1.2%. Sequencing input: CD4+ T cells sorted from blood. These receptors were obtained from a human donor in good health.

The chain employs TRBV4-2 and TRBJ2-1; possibly TRBD2 for D (6 bases). Deletions cut 3 bases from V and 0 bases from J, with 15 bases between. Germline V gene data show CDR1 as LGHNA and CDR2 as YNFKEQ. The CDR3 covers 17 residues. CDR3 region: CASSQFGTSSSYNEQFF. The CDR3 DNA is TGTGCCAGCAGCCAGTTCGGGACTTCTAGCTCCTACAATGAGCAGTTCTTC.

This chain uses TRBV4-2 with TRBJ2-2; TRBD2 might be the D (5 bases). This CDR3 has 17 residues. Looked up from germline, CDR1 is LGHNA and CDR2 is YNFKEQ. Trimming removed 0 bases at V and 0 bases at J, with 11 bases between. The CDR3 protein is CASSQDPGGANTGELFF. In DNA, the CDR3 is TGTGCCAGCAGCCAAGATCCCGGAGGAGCGAACACCGGGGAGCTGTTTTTT.

The V and J genes are TRBV7-3 and TRBJ2-1; D uncertain. CDR1 and CDR2 from the germline V gene are SGHTA and FQGTGA. The CDR3 runs 15 residues. The germline V and J ends were trimmed by 3 bases and 10 bases, with 19 bases remaining between them. The CDR3 coding sequence is TGTGCCAGCAGCTTTACTACGGTACATACCCAAGAGCAGTTCTTC. This translates into CASSFTTVHTQEQFF.

V and J are TRBV2 and TRBJ2-7; 9 bases map to TRBD1. The germline gives CDR1 SNHLY, CDR2 FYNNEI. The junction had 13 bases not matched to a gene; V was cut back by 6 bases and J by 4 bases. The CDR3 is 16 amino acids. The CDR3 nucleotides are TGTGCCAGCAGCCTCAGTGAGGGACAGGGTTTATACGAGCAGTACTTC. Translated, it gives CASSLSEGQGLYEQYF.

The chain carries TRBV28 and TRBJ2-7; possible D gene TRBD1, 6 bases. The CDR3 covers 15 residues. Deletions cut 6 bases from V and 3 bases from J, with 18 bases between. Germline CDR1 is MDHEN and CDR2 is SYDVKM. The CDR3 region has the DNA TGTGCCAGCAGGGCTACAGGGACCCCGAACTACGAGCAGTACTTC. It specifies CASRATGTPNYEQYF.

This clone appeared once. The chain uses TRBV30 and TRBJ2-2, with a tentative D call TRBD2 (6 bases). Germline values: CDR1 GTSNPN, CDR2 SVGIG (reference sequence). The CDR3 runs 14 residues. V lost 1 base, J lost 4 bases, and 10 bases lay in between. In nucleotides, the CDR3 is TGTGCCTGGAGTGCCGGGACTTTCACCGGGGAGCTGTTTTTT. As protein: CAWSAGTFTGELFF.

As DNA, the CDR3 is TGTGCCAGTAGTGCCCAGGGAGGCACTGAAGCTTTCTTT. Its translation: CASSAQGGTEAFF. J is TRBJ1-1 and V is TRBV19; D perhaps matches TRBD1 (5 bases). The CDR3 spans 13 residues. The germline CDR1 and CDR2 sequences are LNHDA and SQIVND (reference sequence). V shed 5 bases and J shed 4 bases, with 11 bases lying between them.

This chain links TRBV2 with TRBJ2-2, with D possibly matching TRBD2 (5 bases). Trimming cost V 10 bases and J 7 bases, with 13 bases left between them. The CDR3 runs to 12 residues. In germline, CDR1 is SNHLY, CDR2 FYNNEI. The CDR3 loop is CATKRSGGELFF. In DNA, the CDR3 is TGTGCCACCAAGCGGTCGGGCGGGGAGCTGTTTTTT.

V gene TRBV7-9 combines with J gene TRBJ1-4, with 7 nucleotides matching TRBD1. CDR3 length: 18 residues. After removal of 5 bases from V and 0 bases from J, the junction contained 12 bases not matched to a gene. CDR1 and CDR2 from the germline V gene are SEHNR and FQNEAQ (reference sequence). The CDR3 coding sequence is TGTGCCAGCAGCCCGAGTAAGACAGGGATTGCAACTAATGAAAAACTGTTTTTT. Protein product: CASSPSKTGIATNEKLFF.

The chain is built from TRBV28 and TRBJ2-2; tentatively, D is TRBD2 (7 bases). CDR3 length equals 14 residues. Germline V lookup: CDR1 MDHEN, CDR2 SYDVKM. The germline V and J ends were trimmed by 7 bases and 7 bases, with 16 bases remaining between them. The CDR3 protein is CASTMGGAGGELFF. The CDR3 region has the DNA TGTGCCAGCACCATGGGGGGGGCTGGCGGGGAGCTGTTTTTT. Variable domain in full (rest from reference TRBV28 and TRBJ2-2): DVKVTQSSRYLVKRTGEKVFLECVQDMDHENMFWYRQDPGLGLRLIYFSYDVKMKEKGDIPEGYSVSREKKERFSLILESASTNQTSMYLCASTMGGAGGELFFGEGSRLTVL.

V is TRBV5-1 and J is TRBJ2-7; D possibly corresponds to TRBD2 (5 bases). V lost 0 bases, J lost 6 bases, and 13 bases lay in between. Germline CDR1 is SGHRS and CDR2 is YFSETQ. The CDR3 contains 14 residues. As DNA, the CDR3 is TGCGCCAGCAGCTTGGTGGCTAGTGGAGGCGAGCAGTACTTC. It codes for CASSLVASGGEQYF.

As for this clone: The sample contains more than one DNA sequence encoding this CDR3. The chain combines TRBV18 with TRBJ1-1; D is undetermined. The CDR3 is 13 amino acids. The germline CDR1 and CDR2 sequences are KGHSH and LQKENI. The V end lost 2 bases, the J end lost 1 base, and 5 bases lay between the germline ends. CDR3 residues: CASSPDQNTEAFF. The DNA of the CDR3 is TGTGCCAGCTCACCAGATCAGAACACTGAAGCTTTCTTT.

This clone was detected only a few times. V is TRBV7-6 and J is TRBJ2-3; D call uncertain. The CDR3 is 14 residues long. CDR1 is SGHVS, CDR2 FNYEAQ, per germline. Trimming took 5 bases from V and 0 from J, leaving 9 bases between them. The CDR3 DNA follows: TGTGCCAGCAGCCGTGGTCCGAGCACAGATACGCAGTATTTT. It encodes CASSRGPSTDTQYF.

The chain employs TRBV10-2 and TRBJ1-5; D gene ambiguous. V was cut by 2 bases and J by 0 bases, with 11 bases left in between. Germline values: CDR1 WSHSY, CDR2 SAAADI. CDR3 length equals 16 residues. The CDR3 reads CASSEAPSASNQPQHF. CDR3 coding DNA: TGCGCCAGCAGTGAGGCTCCCTCGGCTAGCAATCAGCCCCAGCATTTT.

The V gene is TRBV18, the J gene TRBJ2-2, with TRBD2 as a possible D gene (6 bases). Trimming removed 0 bases at V and 0 bases at J, with 14 bases between. The CDR3 totals 18 residues. Germline V gene sequence: CDR1 KGHSH, CDR2 LQKENI. CDR3: CASSPPMGGSTNTGELFF. CDR3 sequence (DNA): TGTGCCAGCTCACCACCGATGGGGGGTTCTACGAACACCGGGGAGCTGTTTTTT.

The sample holds one count of this clone. The gene calls are TRBV6-6 and TRBJ2-7; 8 nucleotides match TRBD2. The CDR3 contains 14 residues. Germline trimming cut 4 bases from V and 4 bases from J; bases unmatched to any gene: 6. Looked up from germline, CDR1 is MNHNY and CDR2 is SVGAGI (reference sequence). The CDR3 loop reads CASSLERGQYEQYF. The CDR3, as DNA: TGTGCCAGCAGTTTGGAGCGGGGGCAGTACGAGCAGTACTTC.

This clone has only one observation. The chain joins TRBV20-1 to TRBJ2-5, with D uncertain. Germline CDR1 and CDR2: DFQATT and SNEGSKA (reference sequence). The CDR3 extends over 11 amino acids. V was cut by 3 bases and J by 1 base, with 3 bases left in between. CDR3 in amino acids: CSASIQETQYF. As DNA, the CDR3 is TGCAGTGCTAGCATCCAAGAGACCCAGTACTTC.

This chain uses TRBV5-1 with TRBJ1-3; tentative D call: TRBD1 (6 bases). Germline CDR1 is SGHRS and CDR2 is YFSETQ. CDR3 length equals 14 residues. V lost 5 bases and J lost 2, with 11 bases in between. CDR3 residues: CASRHGQTGNTIYF. CDR3 in DNA: TGCGCCAGCAGACACGGACAGACTGGAAACACCATATATTTT.

The chain links TRBV28 to TRBJ1-2, with 9 bases aligning to TRBD1. From germline, CDR1 is MDHEN and CDR2 SYDVKM. There are 16 residues in the CDR3. The junction had 10 bases not matched to a gene; V was cut back by 7 bases and J by 1 base. The CDR3 reads CASTNTGTGLNYGYTF. Here the CDR3 DNA reads TGTGCCAGCACCAACACCGGGACAGGGCTTAACTATGGCTACACCTTC.

This clone was observed a handful of times. The J gene is TRBJ1-2, the V gene TRBV2; 7 bases are shared with TRBD1. There are 13 residues in the CDR3. After removal of 7 bases from V and 8 bases from J, the junction contained 10 bases not matched to a gene. From germline, CDR1 is SNHLY and CDR2 FYNNEI. CDR3 coding DNA: TGTGCCAGCAAGGAAACAGGGGCAGGAGGCTACACCTTC. Translating it yields CASKETGAGGYTF.

The V call is TRBV18, the J call TRBJ2-2, with 9 positions matching TRBD2. From germline, CDR1 is KGHSH and CDR2 LQKENI. The V segment lost 3 bases and the J segment 3 bases; nucleotides outside the gene matches: 5. The CDR3 is made up of 16 amino acids. The CDR3 spells CASSPPLAGYTGELFF. CDR3 in DNA: TGTGCCAGCTCACCTCCGCTAGCGGGGTACACCGGGGAGCTGTTTTTT. Supplemented by reference TRBV18 and TRBJ2-2, the full variable domain reads NAGVMQNPRHLVRRRGQEARLRCSPMKGHSHVYWYRQLPEEGLKFMVYLQKENIIDESGMPKERFSAEFPKEGPSILRIQQVVRGDSAAYFCASSPPLAGYTGELFFGEGSRLTVL.

This sequence joins TRBV14 and TRBJ2-5; either TRBD1 or TRBD2 may fit D (5 bases each). The germline V gene encodes CDR1 SGHDN and CDR2 FVKESK. CDR3 size: 14 residues. With 2 bases removed from V and 5 bases from J, the gap between germline ends came to 12 bases. Written as DNA, the CDR3 is TGTGCCAGCAGCCAACATGGGGGATCCGAGACCCAGTACTTC. Protein product: CASSQHGGSETQYF.